Included here is one T cell receptor beta chain sequence, with context. Its antigen is not known. Genomic DNA of each subset was evenly split across several immunoSEQ plates. Assay used: immunoSEQ multiplex PCR; TCRdb lists only in-frame clones, some missing. Among fewer than 1.4 million clones listed, about 80% were seen once. This record belongs to a study of shared clonotypes between healthy human individuals. Overall study: A donor's plate count was three for CD4 naive and three for CD4 memory; CD8 naive had two and CD8 memory one.

General study points: With a few donors compared, 4.5% to 6.5% of naive CD4 clonotypes were shared.

The receptor was derived from a man aged 18 to 30 in good health. Some clones in this sample may be carry-over from other donors' samples. Sample: memory CD4+ T cells from PBMCs. Subset described: CD45RA-negative fraction.

The chain's CDR3 is CASSLFPARRSYGYTF. CDR3 DNA sequence: TGTGCCAGCAGCCTCTTCCCAGCCCGACGGTCCTATGGCTACACCTTC. The chain links TRBV28 to TRBJ1-2, with D unresolved. Per germline, CDR1 MDHEN and CDR2 SYDVKM. The CDR3 totals 16 residues. Trimming left V 6 bases short and J 4 bases short, with 21 bases between.